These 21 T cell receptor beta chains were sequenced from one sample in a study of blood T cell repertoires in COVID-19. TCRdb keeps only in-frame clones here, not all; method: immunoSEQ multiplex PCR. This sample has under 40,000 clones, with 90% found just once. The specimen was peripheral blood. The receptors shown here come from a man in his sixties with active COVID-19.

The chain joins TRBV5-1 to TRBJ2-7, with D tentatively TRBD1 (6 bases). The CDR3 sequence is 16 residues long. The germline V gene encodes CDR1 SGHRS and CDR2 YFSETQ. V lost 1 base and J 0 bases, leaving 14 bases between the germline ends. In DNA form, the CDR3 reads TGCGCCAGCAGCTTGAGAGGGGGAGCCCTCTCCTACGAGCAGTACTTC. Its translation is CASSLRGGALSYEQYF.

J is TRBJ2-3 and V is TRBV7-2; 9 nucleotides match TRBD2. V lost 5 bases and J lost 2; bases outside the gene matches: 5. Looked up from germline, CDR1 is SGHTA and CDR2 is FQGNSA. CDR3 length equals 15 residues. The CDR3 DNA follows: TGTGCCAGCAGCGTTAGCGGGGGAGCCACAGATACGCAGTATTTT. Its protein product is CASSVSGGATDTQYF.

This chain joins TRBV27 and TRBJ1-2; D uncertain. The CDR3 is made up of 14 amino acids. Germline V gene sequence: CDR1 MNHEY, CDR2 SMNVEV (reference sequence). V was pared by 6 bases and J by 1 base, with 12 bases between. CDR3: CASRQPGHNYGYTF. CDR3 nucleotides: TGTGCCAGCAGACAACCAGGCCATAACTATGGCTACACCTTC.

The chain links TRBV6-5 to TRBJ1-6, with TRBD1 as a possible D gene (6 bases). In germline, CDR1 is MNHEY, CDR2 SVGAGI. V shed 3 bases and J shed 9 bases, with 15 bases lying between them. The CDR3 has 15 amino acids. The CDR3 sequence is CASSYSGQFGSPLHF. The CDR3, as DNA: TGTGCCAGCAGTTATTCGGGACAATTCGGTTCACCCCTCCACTTT.

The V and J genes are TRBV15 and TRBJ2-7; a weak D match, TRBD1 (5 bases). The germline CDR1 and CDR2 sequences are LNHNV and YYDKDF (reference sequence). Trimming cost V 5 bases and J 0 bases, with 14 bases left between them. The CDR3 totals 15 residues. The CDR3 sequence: CATSARQWSSYEQYF. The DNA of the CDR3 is TGTGCCACCAGCGCCCGACAGTGGAGCTCCTACGAGCAGTACTTC.

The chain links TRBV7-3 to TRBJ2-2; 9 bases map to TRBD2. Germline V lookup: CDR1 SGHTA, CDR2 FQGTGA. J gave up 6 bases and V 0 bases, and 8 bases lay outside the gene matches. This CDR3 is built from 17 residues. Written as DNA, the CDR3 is TGTGCCAGCAGCTTAACTAGCGGGGGCCGAGGGGCCGGGGAGCTGTTTTTT. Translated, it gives CASSLTSGGRGAGELFF.

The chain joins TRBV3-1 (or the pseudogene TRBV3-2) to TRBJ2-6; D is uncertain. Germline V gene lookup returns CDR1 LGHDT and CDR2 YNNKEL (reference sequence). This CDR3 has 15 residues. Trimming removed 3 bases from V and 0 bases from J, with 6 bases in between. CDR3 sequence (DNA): TGTGCCAGCAGCCACCATAGCTCTGGGGCCAACGTCCTGACTTTC. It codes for CASSHHSSGANVLTF.

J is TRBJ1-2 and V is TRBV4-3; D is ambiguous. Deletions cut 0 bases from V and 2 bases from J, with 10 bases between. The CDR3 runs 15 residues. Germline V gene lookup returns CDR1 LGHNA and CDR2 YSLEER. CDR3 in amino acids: CASSQENRINYGYTF. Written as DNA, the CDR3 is TGCGCCAGCAGCCAAGAAAACAGAATCAACTATGGCTACACCTTC.

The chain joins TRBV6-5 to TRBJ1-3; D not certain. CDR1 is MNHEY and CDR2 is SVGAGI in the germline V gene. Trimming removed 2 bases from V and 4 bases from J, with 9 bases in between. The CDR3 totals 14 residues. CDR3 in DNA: TGTGCCAGCAGTTACGCTCACACAGGAAACACCATATATTTT. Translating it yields CASSYAHTGNTIYF.

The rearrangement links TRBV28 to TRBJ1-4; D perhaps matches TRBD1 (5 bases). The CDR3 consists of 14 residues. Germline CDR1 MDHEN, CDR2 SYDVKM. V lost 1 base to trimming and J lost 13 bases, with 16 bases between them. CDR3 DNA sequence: TGTGCCAGCAGTTTATTTGCGGGGGTGGAGGTACTGTTTTTT. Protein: CASSLFAGVEVLFF. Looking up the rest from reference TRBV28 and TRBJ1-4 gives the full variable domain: DVKVTQSSRYLVKRTGEKVFLECVQDMDHENMFWYRQDPGLGLRLIYFSYDVKMKEKGDIPEGYSVSREKKERFSLILESASTNQTSMYLCASSLFAGVEVLFFGSGTQLSVL.

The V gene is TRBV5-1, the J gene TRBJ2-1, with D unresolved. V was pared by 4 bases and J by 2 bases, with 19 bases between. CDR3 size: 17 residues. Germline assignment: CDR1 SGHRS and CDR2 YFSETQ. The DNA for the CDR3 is TGCGCCAGCAGCGAACTCACGCTCGGTAGTGCCTACAATGAGCAGTTCTTC. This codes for CASSELTLGSAYNEQFF.

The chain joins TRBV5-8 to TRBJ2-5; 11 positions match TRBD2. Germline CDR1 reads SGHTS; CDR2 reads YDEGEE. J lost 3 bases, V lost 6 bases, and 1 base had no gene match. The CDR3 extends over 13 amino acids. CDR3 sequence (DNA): TGTGCCAGCAATAGCGGGGGGGAAGAGACCCAGTACTTC. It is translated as CASNSGGEETQYF. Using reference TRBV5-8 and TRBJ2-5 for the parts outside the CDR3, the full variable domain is EAGVTQSPTHLIKTRGQQATLRCSPISGHTSVYWYQQALGLGLQFLLWYDEGEERNRGNFPPRFSGRQFPNYSSELNVNALELEDSALYLCASNSGGEETQYFGPGTRLLVL.

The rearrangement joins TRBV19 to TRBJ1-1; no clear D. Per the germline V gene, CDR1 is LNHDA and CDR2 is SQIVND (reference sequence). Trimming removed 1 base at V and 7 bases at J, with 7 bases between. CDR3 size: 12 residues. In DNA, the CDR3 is TGTGCCAGTAGTATAGCAGGCCGTGAAGCTTTCTTT. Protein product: CASSIAGREAFF.

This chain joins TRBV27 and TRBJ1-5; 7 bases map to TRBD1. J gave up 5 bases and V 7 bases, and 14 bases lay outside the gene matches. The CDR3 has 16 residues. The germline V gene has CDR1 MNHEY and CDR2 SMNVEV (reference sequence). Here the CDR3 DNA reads TGTGCCAGCAAACCAATCCAGGGGGTCTTTTATCAGCCCCAGCATTTT. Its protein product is CASKPIQGVFYQPQHF.

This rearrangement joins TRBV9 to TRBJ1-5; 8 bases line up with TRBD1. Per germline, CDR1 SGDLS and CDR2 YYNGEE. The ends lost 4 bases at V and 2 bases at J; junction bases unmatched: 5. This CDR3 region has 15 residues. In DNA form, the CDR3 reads TGTGCCAGCAGCCCCGCGACAGGGGGCAATCAGCCCCAGCATTTT. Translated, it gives CASSPATGGNQPQHF.

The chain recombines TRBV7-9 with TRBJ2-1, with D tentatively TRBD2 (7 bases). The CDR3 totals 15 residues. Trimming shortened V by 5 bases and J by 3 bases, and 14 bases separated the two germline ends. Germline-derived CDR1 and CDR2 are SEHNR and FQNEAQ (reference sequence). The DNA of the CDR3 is TGTGCCAGCAGCGAAAGGGAGGGGGTCTACAATGAGCAGTTCTTC. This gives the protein CASSEREGVYNEQFF. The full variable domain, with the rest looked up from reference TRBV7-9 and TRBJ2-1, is DTGVSQNPRHKITKRGQNVTFRCDPISEHNRLYWYRQTLGQGPEFLTYFQNEAQLEKSRLLSDRFSAERPKGSFSTLEIQRTEQGDSAMYLCASSEREGVYNEQFFGPGTRLTVL.

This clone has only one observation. The CDR3 DNA is TGTGCCAGTAGTACTAGCGGGGGGGCCGGGCCCGGGGAGCTGTTTTTT. It translates to CASSTSGGAGPGELFF. This sequence joins TRBV19 and TRBJ2-2; 12 bases line up with TRBD2. Germline loops: CDR1 LNHDA, CDR2 SQIVND (reference sequence). The ends lost 4 bases at V and 6 bases at J; junction bases unmatched: 6. The CDR3 is 16 residues long.

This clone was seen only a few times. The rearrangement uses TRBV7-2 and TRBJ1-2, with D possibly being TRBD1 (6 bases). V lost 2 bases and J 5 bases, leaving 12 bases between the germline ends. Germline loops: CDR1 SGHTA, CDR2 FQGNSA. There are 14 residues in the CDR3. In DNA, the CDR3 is TGTGCCAGCAGCTTATTCTCAGGGGAGTATGGCTACACCTTC. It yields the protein CASSLFSGEYGYTF.

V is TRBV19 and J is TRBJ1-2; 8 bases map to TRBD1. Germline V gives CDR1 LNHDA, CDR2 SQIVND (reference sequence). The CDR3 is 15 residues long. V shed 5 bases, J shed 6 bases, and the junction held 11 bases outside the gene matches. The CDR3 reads CASSGPGQDLDGYTF. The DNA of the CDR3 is TGTGCCAGTAGTGGGCCGGGACAGGATCTTGATGGCTACACCTTC.

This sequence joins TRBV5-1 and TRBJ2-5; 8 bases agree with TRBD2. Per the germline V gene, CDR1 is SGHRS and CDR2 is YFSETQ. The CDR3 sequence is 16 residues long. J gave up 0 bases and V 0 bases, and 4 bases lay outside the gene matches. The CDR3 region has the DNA TGCGCCAGCAGCTTGGTATTAGCGGGGAACCAAGAGACCCAGTACTTC. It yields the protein CASSLVLAGNQETQYF.

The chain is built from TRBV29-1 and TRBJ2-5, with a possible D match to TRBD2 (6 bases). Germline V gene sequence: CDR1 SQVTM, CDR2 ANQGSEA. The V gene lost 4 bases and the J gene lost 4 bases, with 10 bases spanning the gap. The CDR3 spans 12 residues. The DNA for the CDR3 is TGCAGCGTTGGGGGAGGCGGAGAGACCCAGTACTTC. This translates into CSVGGGGETQYF.